The rows below give T cell receptor beta chains drawn from one sample of a study of beta chain features in type 1 diabetes. Clones were read by immunoSEQ multiplex PCR, and TCRdb kept only the in-frame ones, dropping some. The sample has 130,000 or so clones, 7% to 10% seen once. The sample taken for sequencing was central memory CD4+ T cells from blood. The receptors here all came from a man aged 30 to 39 with type 1 diabetes. The CDR3 runs from the conserved cysteine through the conserved F or W. A D gene is named only where the DNA matches it firmly. Only part of the rows carry a size: once, few, many, or a class if the clone is expanded.

clone size,V gene,D gene,J gene,CDR3 DNA,CDR3 protein
few,TRBV15,TRBD2,TRBJ2-3,TGTGCCACCAGCAGAGGACTAGCGGGGGCCCGGGATACGCAGTATTTT,CATSRGLAGARDTQYF
NA,TRBV30,NA,TRBJ1-5,TGTGCCTGGAGCACCGGGCAGCCCCAGCATTTT,CAWSTGQPQHF
few,TRBV15,NA,TRBJ1-3,TGTGCCACCAGCAGAGATCCGGGGGGATTTGGAAACACCATATATTTT,CATSRDPGGFGNTIYF
NA,TRBV30,TRBD1,TRBJ2-5,TGTGCCTGGAGTGTATTGGCAGGGGGTGACCAGTACTTC,CAWSVLAGGDQYF
NA,TRBV5-1,TRBD1,TRBJ2-7,TGCGCCAGCAGCCCTCTACAGGGGTCCTCCTACGAGCAGTACTTC,CASSPLQGSSYEQYF
many,TRBV28,TRBD1,TRBJ1-5,TGTGCCAGCAGTTACCCGGGACAGCCATATCAGCCCCAGCATTTT,CASSYPGQPYQPQHF
few,TRBV27,NA,TRBJ2-1,TGTGCCAGCAGTTTACGTAGGGGTGATGAGCAGTTCTTC,CASSLRRGDEQFF
NA,TRBV4-2,TRBD2,TRBJ2-7,TGTGCCAGCAGCCCCTATAGCGGGGGGGCCTACGAGCAGTACTTC,CASSPYSGGAYEQYF
NA,TRBV7-9,TRBD1,TRBJ1-6,TGTGCCAGCAGCCAGCCGACAGGGGGAGTGTCACCCCTCCACTTT,CASSQPTGGVSPLHF
few,TRBV7-2,NA,TRBJ1-4,TGTGCCAGCAGCGGGCCAGGGGTGCGGGAAAAACTGTTTTTT,CASSGPGVREKLFF
few,TRBV2,TRBD1,TRBJ1-2,TGTGCCAGCAGTGGGACAGGGGATCTTGATGGCTACACCTTC,CASSGTGDLDGYTF
NA,TRBV10-3,TRBD2,TRBJ2-3,TGTGCCACCAGACAGACTAGCGGGGGGGCAGATACGCAGTATTTT,CATRQTSGGADTQYF
few,TRBV4-1,NA,TRBJ2-6,TGTGCCAGCCAAGACAGCTCTGGGGCCAACGTCCTGACTTTC,CASQDSSGANVLTF
NA,TRBV29-1,NA,TRBJ2-3,TGCAGCGCCAACACGTACACAGATACGCAGTATTTT,CSANTYTDTQYF
NA,TRBV5-1,NA,TRBJ2-2,TGCGCCAGCAAGTGGACAGCCCTAAGTGGCGGGGAGCTGTTTTTT,CASKWTALSGGELFF
many,TRBV4-3,TRBD2,TRBJ2-3,TGCGCCAGCAGCCAAGCATCGGGGGGAGATACGCAGTATTTT,CASSQASGGDTQYF
few,TRBV5-1,NA,TRBJ2-7,TGCGCCAGCAGCTCGAACAGGGTAGACGAGCAGTACTTC,CASSSNRVDEQYF
few,TRBV7-3,TRBD2,TRBJ2-3,TGTGCCAGCAGTCAGCCTAGCGGGGGGGACACAGATACGCAGTATTTT,CASSQPSGGDTDTQYF
NA,TRBV5-1,TRBD1,TRBJ1-2,TGCGCCAGCAGCTTGGAAACCGGGACAGGGAATAGTGGCTACACCTTC,CASSLETGTGNSGYTF
NA,TRBV2,NA,TRBJ1-5,TGTGCCAGCAGCCGCGGACAGAGCAATCAGCCCCAGCATTTT,CASSRGQSNQPQHF
NA,TRBV9,NA,TRBJ1-3,TGTGCCAGCAGCGGACAGTCCCTCTCTGGAAACACCATATATTTT,CASSGQSLSGNTIYF
many,TRBV18,TRBD1,TRBJ2-7,TGTGCCAGCTCACCCGGGACAGGGTCCTACGAGCAGTACTTC,CASSPGTGSYEQYF
few,TRBV10-3,TRBD2,TRBJ2-3,TGTGCCATCAGTGGACGTGGACTAGCGGGGGAAGGGGATACGCAGTATTTT,CAISGRGLAGEGDTQYF
NA,TRBV29-1,TRBD1,TRBJ2-7,TGCAGCGTGCCGGGACAGGGGGCGCACGAGCAGTACTTC,CSVPGQGAHEQYF
NA,TRBV11-2,TRBD2,TRBJ2-1,TGTGCCAGCAGCCGGACTAGCGGTTACAATGAGCAGTTCTTC,CASSRTSGYNEQFF
NA,TRBV7-2,NA,TRBJ2-3,TGTGCCAGCAGACCAACGGGACTTCGCACAGATACGCAGTATTTT,CASRPTGLRTDTQYF
NA,TRBV19,NA,TRBJ2-3,TGTGCCAGTAAGAGGACAGATACGCAGTATTTT,CASKRTDTQYF
many,TRBV29-1,NA,TRBJ2-3,TGCAGCGTTGAGGGAGCAGATACGCAGTATTTT,CSVEGADTQYF
NA,TRBV30,NA,TRBJ1-1,TGTGCCTGGAGTGGGGACACCTTGAACACTGAAGCTTTCTTT,CAWSGDTLNTEAFF
NA,TRBV9,NA,TRBJ2-7,TGTGCCAGCAGCCCGGGACTCCACTCCTACGAGCAGTACTTC,CASSPGLHSYEQYF
few,TRBV7-2,NA,TRBJ1-5,TGTGCCAGCAGCTTAAACGGACAGAATCAGCCCCAGCATTTT,CASSLNGQNQPQHF
NA,TRBV2,NA,TRBJ1-5,TGTGCCAGCAGTGACGAGGTAAATCAGCCCCAGCATTTT,CASSDEVNQPQHF
many,TRBV19,TRBD1,TRBJ1-1,TGTGCCAGTAGAACGGGACAGGGGAACACTGAAGCTTTCTTT,CASRTGQGNTEAFF
few,TRBV5-1,TRBD2,TRBJ2-1,TGCGCCAGCAGCATCCGACTAGCGGGGGGAGGGGATGAGCAGTTCTTC,CASSIRLAGGGDEQFF
NA,TRBV6-5,NA,TRBJ1-2,TGTGCCAGCAGTTACCCCCCGGGAGGGAGGGTGGATGGCTACACCTTC,CASSYPPGGRVDGYTF
NA,TRBV18,NA,TRBJ1-1,TGTGCCAGCTCACCAGTGCGGGGAGCCGGCAGCACTGAAGCTTTCTTT,CASSPVRGAGSTEAFF
NA,TRBV5-4,TRBD1,TRBJ2-7,TGTGCCAGCGGTCGACAGGGGGCGGACGAGCAGTACTTC,CASGRQGADEQYF
few,TRBV9,NA,TRBJ1-1,TGTGCCAGCGGGGGGGAGGACACTGAAGCTTTCTTT,CASGGEDTEAFF
few,TRBV2,TRBD1,TRBJ2-7,TGTGCCAGCACCAGGGACAGGATCTCCTACGAGCAGTACTTC,CASTRDRISYEQYF
few,TRBV21-1,NA,TRBJ2-3,TGTGCCAGCAGCAAAGCGAGGGACAGGGGTAATACGCAGTATTTT,CASSKARDRGNTQYF
few,TRBV28,TRBD1,TRBJ1-5,TGTGCCAGCAAATCCGGGACAGCGGTTCAGCCCCAGCATTTT,CASKSGTAVQPQHF
few,TRBV7-2,TRBD1,TRBJ1-6,TGTGCCAGCAGCTTGGACAGGGGGAATTCACCCCTCCACTTT,CASSLDRGNSPLHF
few,TRBV5-1,TRBD2,TRBJ2-3,TGCGCCAGCAGCCCGCCGAGCGGCGGGGGGGCCACAGATACGCAGTATTTT,CASSPPSGGGATDTQYF
few,TRBV4-3,NA,TRBJ2-3,TGCGCCAGCAGCCGAGGGAGCACAGATACGCAGTATTTT,CASSRGSTDTQYF
NA,TRBV9,NA,TRBJ1-2,TGTGCCAGCAGCGTAGCTCCCGGGGATGGCTACACCTTC,CASSVAPGDGYTF
few,TRBV23-1,NA,TRBJ2-5,TGCGCCAGCAGTCATAAACAAGAGACCCAGTACTTC,CASSHKQETQYF
few,TRBV10-3,NA,TRBJ2-7,TGTGCCATCAGTGGCGGTCACGAGCAGTACTTC,CAISGGHEQYF
few,TRBV4-3,TRBD1,TRBJ1-4,TGCGCCAGCAGCCAAGTGGGGGACAGGACCGAAAAACTGTTTTTT,CASSQVGDRTEKLFF
NA,TRBV15,NA,TRBJ1-5,TGTGCCACCAGCAGAGTAATAACCGGGGGTCAGCCCCAGCATTTT,CATSRVITGGQPQHF
NA,TRBV19,NA,TRBJ1-5,TGTGCCAGTAGCACGGATGAGGCTCGGAGCAATCAGCCCCAGCATTTT,CASSTDEARSNQPQHF
NA,TRBV13,TRBD1,TRBJ2-2,TGTGCCAGCAGCTTTAAGGACAGGGGCACCGGGGAGCTGTTTTTT,CASSFKDRGTGELFF
few,TRBV30,TRBD2,TRBJ2-3,TGTGCCTGGAGGAGGCCTAGCGGGGGACCAGATACGCAGTATTTT,CAWRRPSGGPDTQYF
NA,TRBV6-5,NA,TRBJ1-1,TGTGCCAGCAGTTACTCGGTGAATGTTAGCCCTGAAGCTTTCTTT,CASSYSVNVSPEAFF